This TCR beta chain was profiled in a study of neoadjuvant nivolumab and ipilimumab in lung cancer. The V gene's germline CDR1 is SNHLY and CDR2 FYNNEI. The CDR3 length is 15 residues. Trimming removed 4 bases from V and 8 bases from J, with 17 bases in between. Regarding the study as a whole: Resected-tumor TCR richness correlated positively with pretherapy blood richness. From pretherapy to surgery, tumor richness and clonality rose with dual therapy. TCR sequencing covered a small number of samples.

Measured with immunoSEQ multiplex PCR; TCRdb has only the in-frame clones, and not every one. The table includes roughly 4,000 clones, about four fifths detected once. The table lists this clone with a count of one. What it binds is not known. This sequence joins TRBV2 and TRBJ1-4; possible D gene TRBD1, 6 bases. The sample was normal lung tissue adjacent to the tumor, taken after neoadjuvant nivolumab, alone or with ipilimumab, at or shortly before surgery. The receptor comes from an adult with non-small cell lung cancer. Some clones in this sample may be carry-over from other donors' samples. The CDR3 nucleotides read TGTGCCAGCAGTGGGGGACAACCGGGAGAGGAAAAACTGTTTTTT. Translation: CASSGGQPGEEKLFF.